This T cell receptor beta chain was recovered during a study of T cell responses to AZD1222 COVID-19 vaccine. General observations from the study: The study sampled repertoires only after the peak T cell response. Recipients of two AZD1222 doses showed rising Spike-specific TCR breadth and depth. Only 5 or 6 AZD1222 recipients tested seropositive at baseline. Clonal diversity was possibly underestimated, and the donors were mostly white British, with more females.

Assay used: immunoSEQ multiplex PCR; TCRdb lists only in-frame clones, some missing. Of 95,000 to 150,000 clones listed, about 90% are singletons. The CDR3 is made up of 14 amino acids. V shed 7 bases, J shed 2 bases, and the junction held 7 bases outside the gene matches. CDR1 and CDR2 (germline): MDHEN, SYDVKM. Note on this clone: Its antigen is currently unknown.

The chain combines TRBV28 with TRBJ2-7, with 8 bases matching TRBD1. This receptor was taken from an adult in good health. The sequences come from peripheral blood, collected on day 0 of AZD1222 vaccination. CDR3 protein: CASTRTGLTYEQYF. The CDR3 nucleotides are TGTGCCAGCACCCGGACAGGGTTAACCTACGAGCAGTACTTC.